The clone carrying this T cell receptor beta chain was counted only a few times. This sample was taken from a study of T cell changes during pregnancy in multiple sclerosis. V lost 0 bases, J lost 5 bases, and 8 bases lay in between. Per germline, CDR1 GTSNPN and CDR2 SVGIG (reference sequence). The CDR3 totals 13 residues. Measured with immunoSEQ multiplex PCR; TCRdb has only the in-frame clones, and not every one. The profile shows roughly 29,000 clones, about 89% of them singletons. The V call is TRBV30, the J call TRBJ1-5; the D gene is possibly TRBD1 (5 bases). The sequencing here drew on CD4+ T cells from peripheral blood mononuclear cells, taken in the first trimester of pregnancy. The TCR originated in a female donor in good health, enrolled as a control in a pregnancy study. The CDR3 DNA reads TGTGCCTGGAGTGTCAGGGATGATCAGCCCCAGCATTTT. As protein: CAWSVRDDQPQHF. The whole variable domain, filled in from reference TRBV30 and TRBJ1-5, reads SQTIHQWPATLVQPVGSPLSLECTVEGTSNPNLYWYRQAAGRGLQLLFYSVGIGQISSEVPQNLSASRPQDRQFILSSKKLLLSDSGFYLCAWSVRDDQPQHFGDGTRLSIL.